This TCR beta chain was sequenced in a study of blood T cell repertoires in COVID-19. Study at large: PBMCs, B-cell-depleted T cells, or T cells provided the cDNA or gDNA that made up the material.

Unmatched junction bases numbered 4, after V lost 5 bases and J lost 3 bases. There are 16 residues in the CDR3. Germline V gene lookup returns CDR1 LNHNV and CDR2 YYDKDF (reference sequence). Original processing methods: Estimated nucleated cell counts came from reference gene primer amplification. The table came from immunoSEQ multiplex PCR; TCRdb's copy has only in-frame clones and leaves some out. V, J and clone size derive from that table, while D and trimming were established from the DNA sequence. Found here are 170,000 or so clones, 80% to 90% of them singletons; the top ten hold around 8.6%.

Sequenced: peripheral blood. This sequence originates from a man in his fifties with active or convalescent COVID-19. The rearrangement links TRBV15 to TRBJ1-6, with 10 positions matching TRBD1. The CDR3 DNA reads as TGTGCCACCAGCGGTGGGGACAGGGGCTATAATTCACCCCTCCACTTT. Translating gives CATSGGDRGYNSPLHF.